Listed here are 2 T cell receptor beta chains from one sample, sequenced in a study of T cell repertoires in cytomegalovirus infection. One entry per CDR3 protein, called by TCRdb with MiXCR from the reads. The sample shows over 25,000 distinct CDR3 sequences, 15% to 20% of them seen only once. These receptors lack a known antigen. Sequenced here: CD8+ T cells from cultured PBMCs, sampled from culture after CMV antigen stimulation. Every receptor here comes from a human donor in good health (CMV status not recorded). Some clones in this sample may be carry-over from other donors' samples.

This clonotype was counted a few times. This sequence joins TRBV4-1 and TRBJ1-4; weak D call: TRBD1 (6 bases). CDR1 and CDR2 from the germline V gene are MGHRA and YSYEKL. This CDR3 is 14 amino acids long. Trimming left V 0 bases short and J 8 bases short, with 10 bases between. CDR3 sequence (DNA): TGCGCCAGCAGCCAAGAAGGGGGATTGGAAAAACTGTTTTTT. It translates to CASSQEGGLEKLFF.

In its sample, this clonotype was seen a few times. The V call is TRBV7-2, the J call TRBJ2-7, with 10 bases matching TRBD2. The ends lost 2 bases at V and 5 bases at J; junction bases unmatched: 9. The CDR3 spans 16 residues. Per the germline V gene, CDR1 is SGHTA and CDR2 is FQGNSA. The chain's CDR3 is CASSLSVAGGPDEQYF. CDR3 sequence (DNA): TGTGCCAGCAGCTTATCGGTAGCGGGAGGTCCCGACGAGCAGTACTTC.